This is a list of T cell receptor beta chains from one sample in a study of blood T cells in healthy people across ages. TCRdb called the 5' RACE reads again in MiXCR, with one record for every CDR3 protein. Of about 700,000 distinct CDR3 sequences listed, approximately 29% were seen once; the top ten hold 15%. Sequencing used blood. The receptors here all came from a woman over 75 in good health. Each CDR3 is given with its conserved first and last residue. The order of the fields is D gene, clone size, V gene, J gene, CDR3 protein, CDR3 DNA. D genes are given only for firm matches. Only some rows state a clone size, as once, few, many or a class for expanded clones.

D gene: -; clone size: many; V gene: TRBV7-2; J gene: TRBJ2-5; CDR3 protein: CASSLRWSQYF; CDR3 DNA: TGTGCCAGCAGCTTAAGGTGGTCCCAGTACTTC
D gene: TRBD1; clone size: -; V gene: TRBV7-8; J gene: TRBJ1-1; CDR3 protein: CASSQGGATEAFF; CDR3 DNA: TGTGCCAGCAGCCAGGGGGGCGCCACTGAAGCTTTCTTT
D gene: -; clone size: once; V gene: TRBV9; J gene: TRBJ2-5; CDR3 protein: CASSGNNMGTETQYF; CDR3 DNA: TGTGCCAGCAGCGGTAATAATATGGGAACAGAGACCCAGTACTTC
D gene: -; clone size: -; V gene: TRBV12-3/TRBV12-4; J gene: TRBJ1-1; CDR3 protein: CASSPNYGMNTEAFF; CDR3 DNA: TGTGCCAGCAGTCCGAATTACGGGATGAACACTGAAGCTTTCTTT
D gene: -; clone size: -; V gene: TRBV20-1; J gene: TRBJ1-2; CDR3 protein: CSGPDGANYGYTF; CDR3 DNA: TGCAGTGGCCCAGACGGAGCTAACTATGGCTACACCTTC
D gene: -; clone size: many; V gene: TRBV6-5; J gene: TRBJ2-1; CDR3 protein: CASSPGAGAPNNEQFF; CDR3 DNA: TGTGCCAGCAGCCCCGGGGCAGGAGCGCCCAACAATGAGCAGTTCTTC
D gene: -; clone size: -; V gene: TRBV30; J gene: TRBJ2-7; CDR3 protein: CAWSKDSGLPYEQYF; CDR3 DNA: TGTGCCTGGAGTAAGGACAGCGGACTTCCCTACGAGCAGTACTTC
D gene: -; clone size: many; V gene: TRBV3-1; J gene: TRBJ2-1; CDR3 protein: CASSPDGSYNEQFF; CDR3 DNA: TGTGCCAGCAGCCCGGACGGGTCCTACAATGAGCAGTTCTTC
D gene: TRBD1; clone size: -; V gene: TRBV20-1; J gene: TRBJ2-2; CDR3 protein: CSANQGQGEAGELFF; CDR3 DNA: TGCAGTGCTAACCAAGGACAGGGGGAAGCCGGGGAGCTGTTTTTT
D gene: TRBD2; clone size: -; V gene: TRBV9; J gene: TRBJ2-3; CDR3 protein: CASSPNIGSGRKITDTQYF; CDR3 DNA: TGTGCCAGCAGCCCCAATATAGGTAGCGGGAGGAAGATCACAGATACGCAGTATTTT
D gene: -; clone size: few; V gene: TRBV5-5; J gene: TRBJ2-7; CDR3 protein: CASSLDNARPYEQYF; CDR3 DNA: TGTGCCAGCAGCTTGGACAACGCGCGGCCCTACGAGCAGTACTTC
D gene: -; clone size: many; V gene: TRBV5-1; J gene: TRBJ1-4; CDR3 protein: CASSFERFNEKLFF; CDR3 DNA: TGCGCCAGCAGCTTCGAGCGGTTTAATGAAAAACTGTTTTTT
D gene: TRBD1; clone size: -; V gene: TRBV10-3; J gene: TRBJ2-7; CDR3 protein: CAIRDRGYEQYF; CDR3 DNA: TGTGCCATCAGGGACAGGGGGTACGAGCAGTACTTC
D gene: TRBD2; clone size: -; V gene: TRBV7-3; J gene: TRBJ2-1; CDR3 protein: CASSWTSGGFRNEQFF; CDR3 DNA: TGTGCCAGCAGCTGGACTAGCGGGGGGTTTAGGAATGAGCAGTTCTTC
D gene: TRBD2; clone size: many; V gene: TRBV20-1; J gene: TRBJ2-7; CDR3 protein: CSAAHLGTSGVSYEQYF; CDR3 DNA: TGCAGTGCTGCGCACCTCGGGACTAGCGGGGTGTCCTACGAGCAGTACTTC
D gene: -; clone size: many; V gene: TRBV5-6; J gene: TRBJ1-6; CDR3 protein: CASSLGTMHQWSPLHF; CDR3 DNA: TGTGCCAGCAGCTTGGGGACCATGCACCAGTGGTCACCCCTCCACTTT
D gene: -; clone size: many; V gene: TRBV9; J gene: TRBJ2-3; CDR3 protein: CASSVSGGADTQYF; CDR3 DNA: TGTGCCAGCAGCGTATCCGGAGGGGCAGATACGCAGTATTTT
D gene: -; clone size: -; V gene: TRBV6-5; J gene: TRBJ1-2; CDR3 protein: CASRPPGAKGYTF; CDR3 DNA: TGTGCCAGCAGGCCCCCCGGGGCGAAGGGCTACACCTTC
D gene: -; clone size: many; V gene: TRBV5-1; J gene: TRBJ2-3; CDR3 protein: CASSLAGKGSGDTQYF; CDR3 DNA: TGCGCCAGCAGCTTGGCCGGTAAGGGGAGTGGTGATACGCAGTATTTT
D gene: -; clone size: many; V gene: TRBV4-3; J gene: TRBJ2-5; CDR3 protein: CASSRSQGSQETQYF; CDR3 DNA: TGCGCCAGCAGCCGATCTCAGGGCAGCCAAGAGACCCAGTACTTC
D gene: -; clone size: many; V gene: TRBV18; J gene: TRBJ2-5; CDR3 protein: CASSPQGLQETQYF; CDR3 DNA: TGTGCCAGCAGCCCGCAGGGGCTCCAAGAGACCCAGTACTTC
D gene: TRBD2; clone size: -; V gene: TRBV5-1; J gene: TRBJ2-1; CDR3 protein: CASSPAGGRAGGNEQVF; CDR3 DNA: TGCGCCAGCAGCCCCGCGGGGGGACGAGCGGGGGGCAATGAGCAGGTCTTC
D gene: -; clone size: -; V gene: TRBV6-6; J gene: TRBJ1-2; CDR3 protein: CASRSAGDGYYGNTF; CDR3 DNA: TGTGCCAGCAGGTCTGCAGGGGACGGTTACTATGGCAACACCTTC
D gene: TRBD2; clone size: -; V gene: TRBV20-1; J gene: TRBJ2-5; CDR3 protein: CSARESGGTTDTQYF; CDR3 DNA: TGCAGTGCTAGGGAGAGCGGGGGGACCACAGATACGCAGTACTTC
D gene: TRBD2; clone size: many; V gene: TRBV5-1; J gene: TRBJ2-5; CDR3 protein: CASSLAGGQETQYF; CDR3 DNA: TGTGCCAGCAGCTTAGCGGGGGGCCAGGAGACCCAGTACTTC
D gene: TRBD1; clone size: -; V gene: TRBV7-2; J gene: TRBJ2-7; CDR3 protein: CASSQGPGGSYEQYF; CDR3 DNA: TGTGCCAGCAGCCAAGGTCCAGGGGGCTCCTACGAGCAGTACTTC
D gene: -; clone size: many; V gene: TRBV29-1; J gene: TRBJ2-4; CDR3 protein: CSVDRGNIQYF; CDR3 DNA: TGCAGCGTTGATAGGGGGAACATTCAGTACTTC
D gene: TRBD1; clone size: few; V gene: TRBV7-8; J gene: TRBJ1-6; CDR3 protein: CASSSRQGASPLHF; CDR3 DNA: TGTGCCAGCAGCTCCAGACAGGGTGCGTCACCCCTCCACTTT
D gene: -; clone size: -; V gene: TRBV5-1; J gene: TRBJ1-1; CDR3 protein: CASSLDLRKTTETEAFF; CDR3 DNA: TGCGCCAGCAGCTTGGACCTACGTAAAACCACCGAGACTGAAGCTTTCTTT
D gene: -; clone size: few; V gene: TRBV15; J gene: TRBJ1-1; CDR3 protein: CATKTGLNTEAFF; CDR3 DNA: TGTGCCACGAAGACAGGACTCAACACTGAAGCTTTCTTT
D gene: TRBD2; clone size: -; V gene: TRBV6-1; J gene: TRBJ2-3; CDR3 protein: CASSPVARGGRTDTQYF; CDR3 DNA: TGTGCCAGCAGTCCCGTCGCGCGGGGGGGCCGCACAGATACGCAGTATTTT
D gene: TRBD2; clone size: -; V gene: TRBV20-1; J gene: TRBJ2-3; CDR3 protein: CSAGPSGGTDTQYF; CDR3 DNA: TGCAGTGCAGGACCCAGCGGGGGCACAGATACGCAGTATTTT
D gene: -; clone size: few; V gene: TRBV20-1; J gene: TRBJ2-2; CDR3 protein: CSARGGVGENTGELFF; CDR3 DNA: TGCAGTGCTAGAGGGGGCGTCGGAGAAAACACCGGGGAGCTGTTTTTT
D gene: -; clone size: -; V gene: TRBV20-1; J gene: TRBJ2-7; CDR3 protein: CSASRGTRSEQHF; CDR3 DNA: TGCAGTGCTAGTCGTGGGACACGCAGCGAGCAGCACTTC
D gene: TRBD1; clone size: many; V gene: TRBV29-1; J gene: TRBJ2-3; CDR3 protein: CSVDRAGDTQYF; CDR3 DNA: TGCAGCGTGGACAGGGCAGGCGATACGCAGTATTTT
D gene: -; clone size: many; V gene: TRBV11-2; J gene: TRBJ1-2; CDR3 protein: CASSLGSVYGYTF; CDR3 DNA: TGTGCCAGCAGCTTAGGGTCGGTCTATGGCTACACCTTC
D gene: TRBD2; clone size: many; V gene: TRBV20-1; J gene: TRBJ2-7; CDR3 protein: CSATGLASLYEQYF; CDR3 DNA: TGCAGTGCTACGGGACTAGCATCCCTCTACGAGCAGTACTTC
D gene: TRBD1; clone size: -; V gene: TRBV18; J gene: TRBJ2-5; CDR3 protein: CAGSPKVAGGKNNEQYF; CDR3 DNA: TGTGCCGGCTCACCGAAAGTTGCAGGGGGCAAGAACAATGAGCAGTACTTC
D gene: -; clone size: many; V gene: TRBV5-1; J gene: TRBJ2-7; CDR3 protein: CASSSALGSYEQYF; CDR3 DNA: TGCGCCAGCAGCTCCGCTCTAGGTTCCTACGAGCAGTACTTC
D gene: -; clone size: -; V gene: TRBV4-2; J gene: TRBJ2-3; CDR3 protein: CASSQVLSFTDTQYF; CDR3 DNA: TGTGCCAGCAGCCAAGTCCTGTCATTCACAGATACGCAGTATTTT
D gene: -; clone size: few; V gene: TRBV5-1; J gene: TRBJ2-2; CDR3 protein: CASSLRTPGMLTGELFF; CDR3 DNA: TGCGCCAGCAGCTTGAGGACCCCGGGAATGTTAACCGGGGAGCTGTTTTTT
D gene: -; clone size: -; V gene: TRBV6-1; J gene: TRBJ1-2; CDR3 protein: CASRGQPPTYGYTF; CDR3 DNA: TGTGCCAGCCGCGGCCAGCCACCCACCTATGGCTACACCTTC
D gene: TRBD1; clone size: -; V gene: TRBV7-2; J gene: TRBJ2-2; CDR3 protein: CASSQTGGTGERFF; CDR3 DNA: TGTGCCAGCAGCCAGACAGGGGGCACCGGGGAGCGGTTTTTT
D gene: -; clone size: -; V gene: TRBV29-1; J gene: TRBJ2-5; CDR3 protein: CVAGVETQYF; CDR3 DNA: TGTGTGGCGGGTGTGGAGACCCAGTACTTC
D gene: -; clone size: many; V gene: TRBV6-2/TRBV6-3; J gene: TRBJ2-7; CDR3 protein: CASSHGTSIYEQYF; CDR3 DNA: TGTGCCAGCAGCCACGGGACATCGATCTACGAGCAGTACTTC
D gene: TRBD1; clone size: -; V gene: TRBV27; J gene: TRBJ1-6; CDR3 protein: CASTQSTGGESLPLHF; CDR3 DNA: TGTGCCAGCACCCAATCGACAGGGGGGGAATCGCTACCCCTCCACTTT
D gene: TRBD1; clone size: -; V gene: TRBV24-1; J gene: TRBJ1-5; CDR3 protein: CATSEGDRDNQPQHF; CDR3 DNA: TGTGCCACCAGTGAGGGGGACAGGGATAATCAGCCCCAGCATTTT
D gene: TRBD2; clone size: -; V gene: TRBV7-3; J gene: TRBJ2-1; CDR3 protein: CASSSGLAPIREQFF; CDR3 DNA: TGTGCCAGCAGCTCAGGACTAGCCCCCATCCGTGAGCAGTTCTTC